These 18 T cell receptor beta chains came from one sample sequenced in a study of T cell changes during pregnancy in multiple sclerosis. Profiled with immunoSEQ multiplex PCR; TCRdb holds only in-frame clones, not every one. The data show about 97,000 clones, 75% to 95% seen once. The sequencing here drew on peripheral blood, taken in the second trimester of pregnancy. Receptor source: a female donor in good health, enrolled as a control in a pregnancy study.

The chain combines TRBV4-2 with TRBJ1-1; no clear D. The germline V gene encodes CDR1 LGHNA and CDR2 YNFKEQ. The CDR3 extends over 15 amino acids. Trimming shortened V by 1 base and J by 1 base, and 10 bases separated the two germline ends. The CDR3 nucleotides read TGTGCCAGCAGCCAAGTTGGATCGGGGAACACTGAAGCTTTCTTT. Translation gives CASSQVGSGNTEAFF.

The gene calls are TRBV7-8 and TRBJ2-3; maybe TRBD2 (5 bases). The germline CDR1 and CDR2 sequences are SGHVS and FQNEAQ. Trimming shortened V by 2 bases and J by 2 bases, and 8 bases separated the two germline ends. There are 14 residues in the CDR3. In nucleotides, the CDR3 is TGTGCCAGCAGCTTACGGACTTCCACAGATACGCAGTATTTT. The encoded protein is CASSLRTSTDTQYF.

This clone was detected a few times. V gene TRBV6-1 combines with J gene TRBJ1-1, with D perhaps TRBD1 (5 bases). This CDR3 region has 15 residues. V shed 1 base and J shed 4 bases, with 13 bases lying between them. CDR1 is MNHNS, CDR2 SASEGT, per germline. The CDR3 sequence is CASSEGEGMSTEAFF. CDR3 nucleotides: TGTGCCAGCAGTGAAGGGGAGGGGATGAGCACTGAAGCTTTCTTT.

This chain uses TRBV28 with TRBJ2-2, with 8 bases that match TRBD1. The ends lost 1 base at V and 6 bases at J; junction bases unmatched: 4. Germline lookup yields CDR1 MDHEN and CDR2 SYDVKM. This CDR3 contains 15 residues. The CDR3 DNA reads as TGTGCCAGCAGTTTATTGGTGGACAGGGCCGGGGAGCTGTTTTTT. Encoded protein: CASSLLVDRAGELFF.

The rearrangement links TRBV6-5 to TRBJ2-7, with TRBD2 matching 9 bases. Germline CDR1 reads MNHEY; CDR2 reads SVGAGI. V gave up 9 bases and J gave up 4 bases; unmatched junction bases: 7. CDR3 length equals 13 residues. The CDR3 protein is CASARGGTYEQYF. The DNA for the CDR3 is TGTGCCAGTGCGCGGGGGGGCACTTACGAGCAGTACTTC.

This chain connects TRBV6-5 to TRBJ1-6, with D uncertain. The V end lost 0 bases, the J end lost 5 bases, and 11 bases lay between the germline ends. Germline assignment: CDR1 MNHEY and CDR2 SVGAGI. The CDR3 has 16 amino acids. CDR3 loop: CASSYSLVQNNSPLHF. The DNA of the CDR3 is TGTGCCAGCAGTTACTCTCTGGTACAGAATAATTCACCCCTCCACTTT.

The chain joins TRBV19 to TRBJ1-3, with D possibly matching TRBD1 (5 bases). The CDR3 is 14 amino acids. From germline, CDR1 is LNHDA and CDR2 SQIVND (reference sequence). V gave up 7 bases and J gave up 2 bases, with 12 bases separating them. CDR3 DNA: TGTGCCAGTATCTCGGGGGGGGCTGGAAACACCATATATTTT. This codes for CASISGGAGNTIYF.

The V gene is TRBV5-1, the J gene TRBJ2-3; 7 nucleotides line up with TRBD1. This CDR3 has 15 residues. The V gene end was trimmed by 0 bases and the J gene end by 2 bases; junction bases not matched to a gene: 3. From germline, CDR1 is SGHRS and CDR2 YFSETQ. CDR3 loop: CASSLEGQHTDTQYF. DNA of the CDR3: TGCGCCAGCAGCTTGGAGGGACAGCACACAGATACGCAGTATTTT. The full variable domain, in which reference TRBV5-1 and TRBJ2-3 provide the parts outside the CDR3, is KAGVTQTPRYLIKTRGQQVTLSCSPISGHRSVSWYQQTPGQGLQFLFEYFSETQRNKGNFPGRFSGRQFSNSRSEMNVSTLELGDSALYLCASSLEGQHTDTQYFGPGTRLTVL.

Comment on this clone: The sample contains more than one DNA sequence encoding this CDR3. The chain is built from TRBV28 and TRBJ1-2, with 7 bases lining up with TRBD1. The CDR3 spans 13 residues. Germline CDR1 reads MDHEN; CDR2 reads SYDVKM. Losses at the gene ends were 2 bases for V and 5 bases for J; bases not matched to a gene: 2. The CDR3 reads CASSLDRDYGYTF. CDR3 nucleotide sequence: TGTGCCAGCAGTTTAGACAGGGATTATGGCTACACCTTC.

This sequence joins TRBV7-2 and TRBJ2-5; D is perhaps TRBD1 (6 bases). This CDR3 has 14 amino acids. Germline V gives CDR1 SGHTA, CDR2 FQGNSA. Trimming left V 1 base short and J 6 bases short, with 12 bases between. CDR3 DNA sequence: TGTGCCAGCAGCTTAGAGGCAGGGGAAAAGACCCAGTACTTC. Its translation is CASSLEAGEKTQYF.

The chain carries TRBV7-9 and TRBJ2-2; maybe TRBD2 (6 bases). This CDR3 spans 16 amino acids. V gave up 2 bases and J gave up 5 bases, with 15 bases separating them. Germline loops: CDR1 SEHNR, CDR2 FQNEAQ (reference sequence). CDR3 DNA: TGTGCCAGCAGCTTAAATCCGGGGGTGAATACCGGGGAGCTGTTTTTT. Translating gives CASSLNPGVNTGELFF.

This clone was picked up one time. V is TRBV7-9 and J is TRBJ1-2; 9 bases match TRBD1. Germline values: CDR1 SEHNR, CDR2 FQNEAQ (reference sequence). J lost 6 bases, V lost 3 bases, and 8 bases had no gene match. CDR3 length: 15 amino acids. CDR3 protein: CASSFLRDRVDGYTF. The CDR3 DNA is TGTGCCAGCAGCTTTTTACGGGACAGGGTCGATGGCTACACCTTC.

V gene TRBV4-1 combines with J gene TRBJ1-4; 9 positions match TRBD1. The CDR3 loop spans 16 amino acids. V shed 0 bases, J shed 8 bases, and the junction held 7 bases outside the gene matches. Looked up from germline, CDR1 is MGHRA and CDR2 is YSYEKL. The CDR3 reads CASSQDEGTGYEKLFF. CDR3 DNA sequence: TGCGCCAGCAGCCAAGATGAGGGGACAGGGTACGAAAAACTGTTTTTT.

The CDR3 loop is CASSYSGGRENTEAFF. CDR3 nucleotide sequence: TGTGCCAGCAGTTACTCCGGGGGACGTGAGAACACTGAAGCTTTCTTT. V and J are TRBV6-5 and TRBJ1-1, with D perhaps TRBD1 (5 bases). Germline CDR1 MNHEY, CDR2 SVGAGI. The CDR3 contains 16 residues. V was cut by 0 bases and J by 1 base, with 12 bases left in between.

The V call is TRBV5-6, the J call TRBJ2-3; 15 nucleotides agree with TRBD2. The CDR3 length is 17 residues. CDR1 and CDR2 from the germline V gene are SGHDT and YYEEEE. V was clipped by 4 bases and J by 4 bases; unmatched bases: 7. CDR3 residues: CASSLFGTSGRSDTQYF. The CDR3 region has the DNA TGTGCCAGCAGCCTCTTTGGGACTAGCGGGAGGTCAGATACGCAGTATTTT.

CDR3 amino acids: CASSALPGQPSYEQYF. The CDR3 DNA sequence: TGTGCCAGTAGTGCCCTCCCGGGACAGCCTTCCTACGAGCAGTACTTC. The chain employs TRBV19 and TRBJ2-7, with TRBD1 matching 7 bases. With 5 bases clipped from V and 1 base from J, the junction kept 11 bases outside the gene matches. The CDR3 is made up of 16 amino acids. Looked up from germline, CDR1 is LNHDA and CDR2 is SQIVND (reference sequence). Full variable domain (remainder filled in from reference TRBV19 and TRBJ2-7): DGGITQSPKYLFRKEGQNVTLSCEQNLNHDAMYWYRQDPGQGLRLIYYSQIVNDFQKGDIAEGYSVSREKKESFPLTVTSAQKNPTAFYLCASSALPGQPSYEQYFGPGTRLTVT.

The chain combines TRBV30 with TRBJ2-7; the D gene is possibly TRBD2 (6 bases). Germline V gene sequence: CDR1 GTSNPN, CDR2 SVGIG (reference sequence). With 3 bases removed from V and 2 bases from J, the gap between germline ends came to 11 bases. CDR3 length: 13 amino acids. The CDR3 reads CAWRAGLAYEQYF. DNA for the CDR3: TGTGCCTGGAGGGCGGGATTAGCCTACGAGCAGTACTTC.

The CDR3 sequence: CASSYSSRGNEKLFF. In DNA, the CDR3 is TGTGCCAGCAGTTACTCGAGCAGGGGGAATGAAAAACTGTTTTTT. J is TRBJ1-4 and V is TRBV6-5; TRBD1 aligns across 7 bases. Germline assignment: CDR1 MNHEY and CDR2 SVGAGI. The CDR3 has 15 residues. Trimming removed 0 bases from V and 5 bases from J; junction bases left unmatched: 3.